This TCR beta chain was retrieved from a study of blood T cell repertoires in COVID-19. Study details: T cells, B-cell-depleted T cells, or PBMCs supplied cDNA or gDNA.

This clone was seen just once. Original data processing: Quantification of nucleated cells was approximated via reference gene primer amplification. TCRdb keeps only in-frame clones here, not all; method: immunoSEQ multiplex PCR. V, J and clone size reflect that table, while D and trimming were determined from the DNA. The sample shows roughly 95,000 clones, approximately 80% of them seen only once. From germline, CDR1 is LNHDA and CDR2 SQIVND (reference sequence). Unmatched junction bases numbered 8, after V lost 5 bases and J lost 4 bases. The CDR3 is 15 amino acids. This TCR was sampled from a human donor in a cohort sampled during active COVID-19. The sample consisted of peripheral blood. This chain joins TRBV19 and TRBJ1-2; 9 positions match TRBD1. This CDR3 reads CASSFGTGPSYGYTF. CDR3 coding DNA: TGTGCCAGTAGTTTCGGGACAGGGCCTAGCTATGGCTACACCTTC.